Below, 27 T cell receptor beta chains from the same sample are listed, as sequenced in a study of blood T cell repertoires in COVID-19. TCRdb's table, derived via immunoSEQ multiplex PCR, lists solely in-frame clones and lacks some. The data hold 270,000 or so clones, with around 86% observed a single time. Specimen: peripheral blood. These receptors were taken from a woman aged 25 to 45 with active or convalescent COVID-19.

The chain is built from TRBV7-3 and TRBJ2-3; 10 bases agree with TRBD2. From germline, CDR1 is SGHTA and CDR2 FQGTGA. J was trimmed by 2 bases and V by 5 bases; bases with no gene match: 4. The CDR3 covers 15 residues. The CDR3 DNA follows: TGTGCCAGCAGCAGGACTAGCGGATACACAGATACGCAGTATTTT. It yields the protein CASSRTSGYTDTQYF.

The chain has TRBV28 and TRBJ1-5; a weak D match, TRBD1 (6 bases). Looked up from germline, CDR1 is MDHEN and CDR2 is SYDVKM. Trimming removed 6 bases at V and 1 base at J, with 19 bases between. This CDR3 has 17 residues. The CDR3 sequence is CASSLDRLGRSNQPQHF. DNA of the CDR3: TGTGCCAGCAGCCTGGACAGATTGGGAAGAAGCAATCAGCCCCAGCATTTT.

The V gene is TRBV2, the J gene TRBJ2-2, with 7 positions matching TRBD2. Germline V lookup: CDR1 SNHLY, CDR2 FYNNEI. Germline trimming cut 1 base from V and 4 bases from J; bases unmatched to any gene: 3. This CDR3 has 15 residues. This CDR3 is CASSEERGGTGELFF. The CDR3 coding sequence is TGTGCCAGCAGTGAAGAGCGGGGTGGCACCGGGGAGCTGTTTTTT. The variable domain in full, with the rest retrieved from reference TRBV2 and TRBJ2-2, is EPEVTQTPSHQVTQMGQEVILRCVPISNHLYFYWYRQILGQKVEFLVSFYNNEISEKSEIFDDQFSVERPDGSNFTLKIRSTKLEDSAMYFCASSEERGGTGELFFGEGSRLTVL.

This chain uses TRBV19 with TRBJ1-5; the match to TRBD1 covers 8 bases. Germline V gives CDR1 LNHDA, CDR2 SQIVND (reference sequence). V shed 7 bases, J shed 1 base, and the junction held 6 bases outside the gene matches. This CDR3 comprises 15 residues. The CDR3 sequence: CASTLGQVSNQPQHF. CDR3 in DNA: TGTGCCAGTACCCTGGGACAGGTAAGCAATCAGCCCCAGCATTTT.

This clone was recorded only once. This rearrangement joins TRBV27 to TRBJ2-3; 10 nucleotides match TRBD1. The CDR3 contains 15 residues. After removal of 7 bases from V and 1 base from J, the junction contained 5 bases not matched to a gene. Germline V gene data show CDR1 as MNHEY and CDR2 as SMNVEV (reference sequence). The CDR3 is CASKRDRGRTDTQYF. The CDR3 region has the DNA TGTGCCAGCAAACGGGACAGGGGCCGCACAGATACGCAGTATTTT.

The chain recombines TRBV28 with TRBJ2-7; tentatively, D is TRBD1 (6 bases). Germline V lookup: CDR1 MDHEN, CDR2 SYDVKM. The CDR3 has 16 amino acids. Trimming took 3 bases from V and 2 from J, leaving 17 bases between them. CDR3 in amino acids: CASSFSRDTLTYEQYF. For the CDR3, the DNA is TGTGCCAGCAGTTTTAGCCGGGACACTTTAACCTACGAGCAGTACTTC.

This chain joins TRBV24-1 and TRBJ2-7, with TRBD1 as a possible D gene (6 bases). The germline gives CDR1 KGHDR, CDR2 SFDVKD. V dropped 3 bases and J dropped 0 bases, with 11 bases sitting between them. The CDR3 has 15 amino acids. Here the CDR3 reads CATSDGGSLSYEQYF. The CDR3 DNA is TGTGCCACCAGTGATGGGGGCTCCCTCTCCTACGAGCAGTACTTC.

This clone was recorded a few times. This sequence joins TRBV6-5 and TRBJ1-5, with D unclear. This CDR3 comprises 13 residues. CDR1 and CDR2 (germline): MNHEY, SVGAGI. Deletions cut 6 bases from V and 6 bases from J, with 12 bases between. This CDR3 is CASSDTYLQPQHF. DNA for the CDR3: TGTGCCAGCAGCGACACTTACCTTCAGCCCCAGCATTTT.

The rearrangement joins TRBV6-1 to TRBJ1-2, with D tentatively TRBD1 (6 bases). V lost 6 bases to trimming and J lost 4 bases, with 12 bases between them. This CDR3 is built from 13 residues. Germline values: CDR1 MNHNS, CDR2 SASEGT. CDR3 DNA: TGTGCCAGCAGAGAGGACAGACTCTATGGCTACACCTTC. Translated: CASREDRLYGYTF.

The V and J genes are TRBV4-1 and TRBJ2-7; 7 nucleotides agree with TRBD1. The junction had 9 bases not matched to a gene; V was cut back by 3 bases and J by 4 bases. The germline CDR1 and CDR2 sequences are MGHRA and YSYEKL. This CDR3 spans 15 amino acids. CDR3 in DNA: TGCGCCAGCAGCCATCCACCGACAGGGCTATACGAGCAGTACTTC. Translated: CASSHPPTGLYEQYF.

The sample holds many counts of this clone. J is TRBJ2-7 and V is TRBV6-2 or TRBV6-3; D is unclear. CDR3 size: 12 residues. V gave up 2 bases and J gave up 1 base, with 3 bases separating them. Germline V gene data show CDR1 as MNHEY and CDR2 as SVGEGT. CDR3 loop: CASSYPSYEQYF. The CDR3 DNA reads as TGTGCCAGCAGTTACCCTTCCTACGAGCAGTACTTC.

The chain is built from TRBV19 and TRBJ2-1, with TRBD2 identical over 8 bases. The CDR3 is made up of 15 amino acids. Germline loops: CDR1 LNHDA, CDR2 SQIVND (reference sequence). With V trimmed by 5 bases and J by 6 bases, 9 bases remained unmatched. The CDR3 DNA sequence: TGTGCCAGTAGTGGCCTCAGCGGGGGCCTCAATGAGCAGTTCTTC. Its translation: CASSGLSGGLNEQFF.

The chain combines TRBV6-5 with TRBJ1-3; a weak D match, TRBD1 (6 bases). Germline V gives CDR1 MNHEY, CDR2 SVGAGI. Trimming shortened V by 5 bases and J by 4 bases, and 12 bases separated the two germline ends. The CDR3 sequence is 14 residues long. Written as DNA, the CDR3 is TGTGCCAGCAGTATTACAGGGTCCGGAAACACCATATATTTT. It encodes CASSITGSGNTIYF.

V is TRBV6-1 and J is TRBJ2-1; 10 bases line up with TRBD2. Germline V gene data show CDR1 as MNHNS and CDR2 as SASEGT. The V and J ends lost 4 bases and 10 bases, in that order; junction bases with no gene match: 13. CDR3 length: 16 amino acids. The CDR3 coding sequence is TGTGCCAGCAGTGGACTAGCGGGTGCCTTCGAGGGAGAGCAGTTCTTC. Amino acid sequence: CASSGLAGAFEGEQFF.

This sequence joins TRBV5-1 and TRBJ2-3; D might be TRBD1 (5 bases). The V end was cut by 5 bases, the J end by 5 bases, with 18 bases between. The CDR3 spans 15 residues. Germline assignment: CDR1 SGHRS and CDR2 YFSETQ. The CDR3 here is CASSPRVGQGDTQYF. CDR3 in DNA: TGCGCCAGCAGTCCCAGGGTGGGCCAGGGAGATACGCAGTATTTT. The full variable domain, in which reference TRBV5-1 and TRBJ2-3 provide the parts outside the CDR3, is KAGVTQTPRYLIKTRGQQVTLSCSPISGHRSVSWYQQTPGQGLQFLFEYFSETQRNKGNFPGRFSGRQFSNSRSEMNVSTLELGDSALYLCASSPRVGQGDTQYFGPGTRLTVL.

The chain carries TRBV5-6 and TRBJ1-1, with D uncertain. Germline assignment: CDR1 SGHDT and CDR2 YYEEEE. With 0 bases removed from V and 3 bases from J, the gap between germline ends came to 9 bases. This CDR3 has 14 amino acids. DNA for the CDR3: TGTGCCAGCAGCTTGGTGGAGGTGGACACTGAAGCTTTCTTT. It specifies CASSLVEVDTEAFF.

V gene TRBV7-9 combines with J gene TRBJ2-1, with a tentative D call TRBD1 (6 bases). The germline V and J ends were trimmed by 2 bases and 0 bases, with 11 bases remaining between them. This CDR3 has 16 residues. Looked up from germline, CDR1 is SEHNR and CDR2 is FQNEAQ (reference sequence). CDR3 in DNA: TGTGCCAGCAGCTTACGGAACAGGGCCTCCTACAATGAGCAGTTCTTC. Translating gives CASSLRNRASYNEQFF.

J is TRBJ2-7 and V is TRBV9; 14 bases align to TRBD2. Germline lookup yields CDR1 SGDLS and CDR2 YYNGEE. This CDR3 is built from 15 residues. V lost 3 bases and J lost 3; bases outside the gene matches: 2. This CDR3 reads CASSGTSGGFYEQYF. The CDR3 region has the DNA TGTGCCAGCAGCGGGACTAGCGGGGGGTTCTACGAGCAGTACTTC.

The CDR3 is CASSRKLSGANVLTF. In DNA form, the CDR3 reads TGTGCCAGCTCACGTAAACTCTCTGGGGCCAACGTCCTGACTTTC. The J gene is TRBJ2-6, the V gene TRBV18; D ambiguous. Trimming took 4 bases from V and 0 from J, leaving 7 bases between them. The V gene's germline CDR1 is KGHSH and CDR2 LQKENI. CDR3 length: 15 amino acids.

CDR3 sequence reads: CASSYAGSGNQPQHF. CDR3 in DNA: TGTGCCAGCAGTTACGCGGGGTCCGGCAATCAGCCCCAGCATTTT. The chain has TRBV28 and TRBJ1-5; D is undetermined. The germline CDR1 and CDR2 sequences are MDHEN and SYDVKM. The CDR3 contains 15 residues. V shed 4 bases and J shed 2 bases, with 12 bases lying between them.

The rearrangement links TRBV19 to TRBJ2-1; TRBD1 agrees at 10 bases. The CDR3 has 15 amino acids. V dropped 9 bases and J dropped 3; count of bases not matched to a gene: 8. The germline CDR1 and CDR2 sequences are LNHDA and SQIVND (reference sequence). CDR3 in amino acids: CASSTRTGGYNEQFF. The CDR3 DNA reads TGTGCCAGCAGCACTAGGACAGGGGGCTACAATGAGCAGTTCTTC.

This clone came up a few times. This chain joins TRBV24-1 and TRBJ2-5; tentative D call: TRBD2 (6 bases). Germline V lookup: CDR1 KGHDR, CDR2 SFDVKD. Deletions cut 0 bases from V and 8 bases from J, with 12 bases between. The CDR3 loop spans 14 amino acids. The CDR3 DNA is TGTGCCACCAGTGATTTGGGGACTGCAGGAACCCAGTACTTC. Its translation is CATSDLGTAGTQYF.

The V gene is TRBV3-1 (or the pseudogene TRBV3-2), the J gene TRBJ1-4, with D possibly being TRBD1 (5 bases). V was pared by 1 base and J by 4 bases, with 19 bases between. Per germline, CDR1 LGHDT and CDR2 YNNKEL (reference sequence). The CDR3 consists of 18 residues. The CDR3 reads CASSQVVGAGPHNEKLFF. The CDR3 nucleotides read TGTGCCAGCAGCCAAGTTGTAGGGGCAGGGCCGCATAATGAAAAACTGTTTTTT.

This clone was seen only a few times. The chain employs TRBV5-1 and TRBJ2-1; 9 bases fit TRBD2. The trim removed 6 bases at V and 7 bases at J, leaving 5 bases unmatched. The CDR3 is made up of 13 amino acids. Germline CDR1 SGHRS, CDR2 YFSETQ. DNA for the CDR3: TGCGCCAGCAAGCGGGGGGCCGAAAATGAGCAGTTCTTC. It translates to CASKRGAENEQFF.

This CDR3 reads CASSFWGYQETQYF. The CDR3 DNA follows: TGTGCCAGCAGCTTTTGGGGCTACCAAGAGACCCAGTACTTC. The rearrangement joins TRBV5-8 to TRBJ2-5; weak D call: TRBD1 (5 bases). The ends were cut back, 2 bases at V and 0 bases at J, with 8 bases in the middle. There are 14 residues in the CDR3. CDR1 SGHTS and CDR2 YDEGEE come from the germline V gene.

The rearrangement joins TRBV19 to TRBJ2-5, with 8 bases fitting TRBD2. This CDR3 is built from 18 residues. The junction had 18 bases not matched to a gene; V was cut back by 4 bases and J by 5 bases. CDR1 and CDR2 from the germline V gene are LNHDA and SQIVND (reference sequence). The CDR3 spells CASSTSYSGAGSGETQYF. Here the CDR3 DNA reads TGTGCCAGTAGTACCTCTTATAGCGGGGCCGGTAGTGGGGAGACCCAGTACTTC.

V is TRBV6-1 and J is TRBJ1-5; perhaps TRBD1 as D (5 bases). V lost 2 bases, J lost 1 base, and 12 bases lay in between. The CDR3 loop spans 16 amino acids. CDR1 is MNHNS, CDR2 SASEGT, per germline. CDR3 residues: CASSEPRVGSNQPQHF. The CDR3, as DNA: TGTGCCAGCAGTGAACCCAGGGTTGGGAGCAATCAGCCCCAGCATTTT.